The 14 T cell receptor beta chains listed next were all sequenced from one sample in a study of blood T cells in healthy people across ages. Primers used in a second PCR of about 7 to 12 cycles were a sample-barcoded 5' primer and a J-beta primer mix. MiXCR, run by TCRdb on the 5' RACE reads, gives a single entry per CDR3 protein. The sample contains around 990,000 distinct CDR3 sequences, 35% to 45% of which appear only once. Sequenced material: blood. The receptor source for this set is a man aged 18 to 35 in good health.

This sequence joins TRBV7-2 and TRBJ1-4; maybe TRBD1 (5 bases). Per the germline V gene, CDR1 is SGHTA and CDR2 is FQGNSA. This CDR3 has 15 residues. V lost 5 bases and J lost 8, with 18 bases in between. CDR3 sequence: CASSVVGDLGEKLFF. DNA for the CDR3: TGTGCCAGCAGCGTCGTGGGGGACCTGGGGGAAAAACTGTTTTTT.

The chain carries TRBV12-3 or TRBV12-4 and TRBJ2-5; tentatively, D is TRBD1 (6 bases). V dropped 7 bases and J dropped 1 base, with 16 bases sitting between them. The CDR3 totals 15 residues. CDR3 coding DNA: TGTGCCAGCAACATACAGGGACCTCTCCAAGAGACCCAGTACTTC. Translating it yields CASNIQGPLQETQYF.

This chain uses TRBV10-3 with TRBJ1-1; D is unresolved. The CDR3 has 13 amino acids. Germline V gene data show CDR1 as ENHRY and CDR2 as SYGVKD. Trimming took 4 bases from V and 1 from J, leaving 7 bases between them. CDR3 residues: CAISAGGNTEAFF. DNA of the CDR3: TGTGCCATCAGTGCCGGCGGGAACACTGAAGCTTTCTTT.

The chain employs TRBV7-2 and TRBJ2-1, with TRBD2 identical over 10 bases. V was pared by 5 bases and J by 3 bases, with 7 bases of the junction left unmatched. CDR1 SGHTA and CDR2 FQGNSA come from the germline V gene. The CDR3 consists of 16 residues. The CDR3 DNA sequence: TGTGCCAGCAGCCCGCTAGCGGGGGTTAACTACAATGAGCAGTTCTTC. Translation: CASSPLAGVNYNEQFF. The full variable domain, its missing parts supplied by reference TRBV7-2 and TRBJ2-1, is GAGVSQSPSNKVTEKGKDVELRCDPISGHTALYWYRQSLGQGLEFLIYFQGNSAPDKSGLPSDRFSAERTGGSVSTLTIQRTQQEDSAVYLCASSPLAGVNYNEQFFGPGTRLTVL.

This clonotype was counted between two and nine times. V usage is TRBV7-6 and J usage is TRBJ2-5, with D possibly being TRBD1 (6 bases). Germline V CDR1 and CDR2: SGHVS, FNYEAQ. CDR3 size: 18 residues. V was pared by 2 bases and J by 1 base, with 20 bases between. The DNA for the CDR3 is TGTGCCAGCAGCTTAACCCCGCGAGGGACACCTCTCCAAGAGACCCAGTACTTC. The encoded protein is CASSLTPRGTPLQETQYF.

The rearrangement links TRBV7-8 to TRBJ1-5, with TRBD1 as a possible D gene (6 bases). Deletions cut 3 bases from V and 3 bases from J, with 15 bases between. The V gene's germline CDR1 is SGHVS and CDR2 FQNEAQ. CDR3 length: 16 amino acids. The CDR3 reads CASSLFLQGNNQPQHF. The CDR3 DNA reads as TGTGCCAGCAGCTTGTTTTTACAGGGAAACAATCAGCCCCAGCATTTT.

V is TRBV3-1 and J is TRBJ2-7, with D unresolved. The DNA end favors TRBJ2-5, so the J call may be wrong. Germline V gene lookup returns CDR1 LGHDT and CDR2 YNNKEL (reference sequence). The CDR3 covers 13 residues. CDR3 nucleotide sequence: TGTGCCAGCAGCCAAGATTGGCGGGAGACCCAGTACTTC. Its translation is CASSQDWRETQYF.

This clonotype was seen only a few times. The genes are TRBV6-5 and TRBJ1-2; 10 bases map to TRBD1. The germline gives CDR1 MNHEY, CDR2 SVGAGI. With 2 bases clipped from V and 5 bases from J, the junction kept 5 bases outside the gene matches. The CDR3 contains 15 residues. As DNA, the CDR3 is TGTGCCAGCAGTTACCGAGGACAGGGGGATTATGGCTACACCTTC. Translated, it gives CASSYRGQGDYGYTF.

The chain couples TRBV20-1 to TRBJ1-1; D remains ambiguous. Germline V gene lookup returns CDR1 DFQATT and CDR2 SNEGSKA (reference sequence). This CDR3 contains 16 residues. Between the trimmed V and J ends, which lost 4 bases and 5 bases, there was a span of 23 bases. In nucleotides, the CDR3 is TGCAGTGCTACAATTCCGACTGCCGGGCAAAGGACTGAAGCTTTCTTT. Translation: CSATIPTAGQRTEAFF.

The chain employs TRBV4-1 and TRBJ2-5, with D tentatively TRBD1 (6 bases). CDR1 is MGHRA, CDR2 YSYEKL, per germline. Between the trimmed V and J ends, which lost 3 bases and 5 bases, there was a span of 13 bases. The CDR3 extends over 14 amino acids. Here the CDR3 reads CASSHPGVGETQYF. Written as DNA, the CDR3 is TGCGCCAGCAGCCACCCAGGGGTGGGGGAGACCCAGTACTTC.

V and J are TRBV12-3 or TRBV12-4 and TRBJ1-2; D is possibly TRBD1 (6 bases). The CDR3 extends over 12 amino acids. V was cut by 6 bases and J by 5 bases, with 10 bases left in between. The CDR3 sequence: CASSMGAYGYTF. The CDR3, as DNA: TGTGCCAGCAGCATGGGGGCATATGGCTACACCTTC.

In this sample, this clonotype turned up a few times. V is TRBV3-1 and J is TRBJ2-3; no clear D gene. Germline loops: CDR1 LGHDT, CDR2 YNNKEL (reference sequence). This CDR3 spans 12 amino acids. V lost 10 bases to trimming and J lost 6 bases, with 14 bases between them. The chain's CDR3 is CATRTPGDTQYF. Written as DNA, the CDR3 is TGTGCCACCCGCACCCCTGGCGATACGCAGTATTTT.

The gene calls are TRBV20-1 and TRBJ1-2; D may be TRBD1 (6 bases). The CDR3 consists of 13 residues. Germline lookup yields CDR1 DFQATT and CDR2 SNEGSKA (reference sequence). Deletions cut 6 bases from V and 2 bases from J, with 13 bases between. CDR3 coding DNA: TGCAGTGCGGCGAGCGACAGGAACTATGGCTACACCTTC. It yields the protein CSAASDRNYGYTF.

Details on this clonotype: A much larger clone lies one base from this, so it may be a read error. The V call is TRBV20-1, the J call TRBJ2-4; perhaps TRBD1 as D (6 bases). The J call is in doubt because the DNA end fits TRBJ2-7 better. Germline-derived CDR1 and CDR2 are DFQATT and SNEGSKA (reference sequence). The CDR3 extends over 13 amino acids. CDR3 sequence reads: CSIRGQQSHEQYF. The CDR3 DNA reads as TGCAGTATTCGTGGACAGCAGTCCCACGAGCAGTACTTC.